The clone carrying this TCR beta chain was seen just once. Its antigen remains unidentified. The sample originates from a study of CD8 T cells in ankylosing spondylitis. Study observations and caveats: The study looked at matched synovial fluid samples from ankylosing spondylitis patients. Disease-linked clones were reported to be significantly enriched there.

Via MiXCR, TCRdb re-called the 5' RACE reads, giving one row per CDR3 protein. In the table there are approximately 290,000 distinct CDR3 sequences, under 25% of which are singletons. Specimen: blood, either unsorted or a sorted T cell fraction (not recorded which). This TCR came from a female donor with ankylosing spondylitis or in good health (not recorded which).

The CDR3 spells CASSELTSGNTGELFF. CDR3 DNA sequence: TGTGCCAGCAGTGAACTGACTAGCGGGAACACCGGGGAGCTGTTTTTT. The chain links TRBV6-1 to TRBJ2-2; 9 bases map to TRBD2. Germline V gene data show CDR1 as MNHNS and CDR2 as SASEGT. The CDR3 runs to 16 residues. Unmatched junction bases numbered 2, after V lost 2 bases and J lost 1 base.